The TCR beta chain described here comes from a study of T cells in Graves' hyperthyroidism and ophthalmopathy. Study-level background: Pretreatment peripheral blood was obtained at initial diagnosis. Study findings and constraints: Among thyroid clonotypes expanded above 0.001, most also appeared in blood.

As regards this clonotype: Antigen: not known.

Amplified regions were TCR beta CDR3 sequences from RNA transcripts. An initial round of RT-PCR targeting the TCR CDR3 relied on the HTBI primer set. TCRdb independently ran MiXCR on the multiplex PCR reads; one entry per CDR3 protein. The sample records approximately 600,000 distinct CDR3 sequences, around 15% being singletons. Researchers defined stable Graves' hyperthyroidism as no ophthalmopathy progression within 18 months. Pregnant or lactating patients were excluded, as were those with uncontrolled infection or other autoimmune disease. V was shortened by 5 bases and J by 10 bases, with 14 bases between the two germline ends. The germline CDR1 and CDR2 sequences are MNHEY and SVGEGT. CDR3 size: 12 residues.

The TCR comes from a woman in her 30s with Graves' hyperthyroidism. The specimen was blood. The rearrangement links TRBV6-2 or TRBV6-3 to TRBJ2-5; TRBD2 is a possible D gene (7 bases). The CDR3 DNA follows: TGTGCCAGCAGTGCCCTAGGGGGGGGCCAGTACTTC. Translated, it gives CASSALGGGQYF.